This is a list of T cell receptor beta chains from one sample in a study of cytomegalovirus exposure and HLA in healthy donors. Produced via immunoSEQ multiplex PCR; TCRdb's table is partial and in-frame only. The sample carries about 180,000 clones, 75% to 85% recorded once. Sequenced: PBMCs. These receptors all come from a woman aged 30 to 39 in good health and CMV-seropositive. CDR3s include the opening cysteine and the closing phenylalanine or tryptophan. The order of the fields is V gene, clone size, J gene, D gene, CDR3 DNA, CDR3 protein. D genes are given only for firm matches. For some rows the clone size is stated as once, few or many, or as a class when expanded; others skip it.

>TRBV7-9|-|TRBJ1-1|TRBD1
TGTGCCAGCAGCCTCCAGGGGGCTGGTGAAGCTTTCTTT
CASSLQGAGEAFF
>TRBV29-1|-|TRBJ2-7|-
TGCAGCGTTTCTACCGGGAGCTCCTACGAGCAGTACTTC
CSVSTGSSYEQYF
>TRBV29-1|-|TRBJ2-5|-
TGCAGCGTTGATGGGGCCTGGCAAGAGACCCAGTACTTC
CSVDGAWQETQYF
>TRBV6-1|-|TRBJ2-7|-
TGTGCCAGCAATAGTGGTACAGCCTTAAACTACGAGCAGTACTTC
CASNSGTALNYEQYF
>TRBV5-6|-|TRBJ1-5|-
TGTGCCAGCAGCTTGGCCGTACAGGGAAGCAATCAGCCCCAGCATTTT
CASSLAVQGSNQPQHF
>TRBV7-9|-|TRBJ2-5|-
TGTGCCAGCAGCCCCTTGCACGGAGGATCGAAGACCCAGTACTTC
CASSPLHGGSKTQYF
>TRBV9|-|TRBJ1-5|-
TGTGCCAGCAGCGTAGATGCAGGGTGGGGTCAGCCCCAGCATTTT
CASSVDAGWGQPQHF
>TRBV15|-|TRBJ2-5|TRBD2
TGTGCCACCAGCAGAGGGGGAGCGGGGACGGAGACCCAGTACTTC
CATSRGGAGTETQYF
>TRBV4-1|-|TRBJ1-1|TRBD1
TGCGCCAGCAGCCTCCAACGCCCCATGGGACAGCGGGCTTTCTTT
CASSLQRPMGQRAFF
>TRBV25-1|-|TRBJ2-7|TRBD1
TGTGCCAGCAGGGGACAGGACTCCTACGAGCAGTACTTC
CASRGQDSYEQYF
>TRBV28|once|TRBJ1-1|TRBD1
TGTGCCAGCAGTGGGCTGGGACAGTTTCTTGAAGCTTTCTTT
CASSGLGQFLEAFF
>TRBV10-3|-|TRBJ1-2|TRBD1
TGTGCCATCAGTTCGGACAGGGGTTATGGCTACACCTTC
CAISSDRGYGYTF
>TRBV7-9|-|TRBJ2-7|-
TGTGCCCTCGGAAGCGACAGTTTCAAGCAGTACTTC
CALGSDSFKQYF
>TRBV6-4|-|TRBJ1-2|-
TGTGCCAGCAGTGGCGGCGGCTATGGCTACACCTTC
CASSGGGYGYTF
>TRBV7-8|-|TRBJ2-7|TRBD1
TGTGCCAGCAGCTCCCGGGTGTGGGACAGGGAAGTCTACGAGCAGTACTTC
CASSSRVWDREVYEQYF
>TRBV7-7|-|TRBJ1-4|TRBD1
TGTGCCAGCAGCGGAGGGACAGGGATTTTTGAAAAACTGTTTTTT
CASSGGTGIFEKLFF
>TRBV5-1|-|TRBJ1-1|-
TGCGCCAGCAGCGAACAGACAGCGGGGACTGAAGCTTTCTTT
CASSEQTAGTEAFF
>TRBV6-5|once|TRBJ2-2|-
TGTGCCAGCAATCCGTCCTACGGTTGGACCGGGGAGCTGTTTTTT
CASNPSYGWTGELFF
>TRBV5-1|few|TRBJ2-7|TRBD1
TGCGCCAGCAGCTTGGGACAGGGGGCCTCCTACGAGCAGTACTTC
CASSLGQGASYEQYF
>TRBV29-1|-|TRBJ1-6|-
TGCAGCGTCGGGTCAGGGGATAATTCACCCCTCCACTTT
CSVGSGDNSPLHF
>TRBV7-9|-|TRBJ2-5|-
TGTGCCAGCAGCCGACCGGACAAAGAGACCCAGTACTTC
CASSRPDKETQYF
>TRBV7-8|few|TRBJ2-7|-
TGTGCCAGCAGCTTAGTGAACAGGGTCCTCTCCTACGAGCAGTACTTC
CASSLVNRVLSYEQYF
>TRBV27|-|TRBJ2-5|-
TGTGCCAGCAGTTTTTTCCGGGAGACCCAGTACTTC
CASSFFRETQYF
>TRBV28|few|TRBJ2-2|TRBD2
TGTGCCAGCAGACCGATGACTAGCGCACTAACCGGGGAGCTGTTTTTT
CASRPMTSALTGELFF
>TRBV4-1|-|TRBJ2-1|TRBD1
TGCGCCAGCAGCCCAGGACAGGGACCCTACAATGAGCAGTTCTTC
CASSPGQGPYNEQFF
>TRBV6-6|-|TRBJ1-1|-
TGTGCCAGTACAGGGAACACTGAAGCTTTCTTT
CASTGNTEAFF
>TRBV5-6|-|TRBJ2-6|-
TGTGCCAGCAGCCCCAGTTACTCTGGGGCCAACGTCCTGACTTTC
CASSPSYSGANVLTF
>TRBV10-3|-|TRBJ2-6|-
TGTGCCATCAACCGGGAAGGGGCCAACGTCCTGACTTTC
CAINREGANVLTF
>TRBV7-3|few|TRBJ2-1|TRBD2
TGTGCCAGCAGCTTAACCGGGGGAGGGAATGAGCAGTTCTTC
CASSLTGGGNEQFF
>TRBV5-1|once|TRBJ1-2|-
TGCGCCAGCAGCTCCCCCCCCGGGTATGGCTACACCTTC
CASSSPPGYGYTF
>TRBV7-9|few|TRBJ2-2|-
TGTGCCAGCAGCTTTAGTAACACCGGGGAGCTGTTTTTT
CASSFSNTGELFF
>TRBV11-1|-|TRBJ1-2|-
TGTGCCAGCAGCTTGAGGGACAATGGGGGCTACACCTTC
CASSLRDNGGYTF
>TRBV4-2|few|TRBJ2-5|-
TGTGCCAGCAGCCCTGGGTCCTCGGCGGCGATCCACGAGACCCAGTACTTC
CASSPGSSAAIHETQYF
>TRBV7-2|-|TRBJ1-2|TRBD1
TGTGCCAGCAGCTCACAGGGGGCTGTAGGCTGCACCTTC
CASSSQGAVGCTF
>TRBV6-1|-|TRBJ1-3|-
TGTGCCAGCAGTGAAGCGGACTATGGAAACACCATATATTTT
CASSEADYGNTIYF
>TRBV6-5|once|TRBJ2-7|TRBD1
TGTGCCAGCAGTCGAGACCGGGACAGGGGTTACGAGCAGTACTTC
CASSRDRDRGYEQYF
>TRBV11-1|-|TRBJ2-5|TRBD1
TGTGCCAGCAGCAACCGGGACAGGGTCGAAGAGACCCAGTACTTC
CASSNRDRVEETQYF
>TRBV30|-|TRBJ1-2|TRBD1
TGTGCCTGGGTCCCGGGACAGGGGGGAAGTGGCTACACCTTC
CAWVPGQGGSGYTF
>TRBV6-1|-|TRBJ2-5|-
TGTGCCAGCAGTGGTCCTTTAGGGGGAGAGACCCAGTACTTC
CASSGPLGGETQYF
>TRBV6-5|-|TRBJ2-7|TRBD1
TGTGCCAGCAGTTACCAGGGACAGGGGAGCAAGCAGTACTTC
CASSYQGQGSKQYF
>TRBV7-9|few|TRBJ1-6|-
TGTGCCAGCAGCCCCGACCGGAGCTCGAGCTCCTATAATTCACCCCTCCACTTT
CASSPDRSSSSYNSPLHF
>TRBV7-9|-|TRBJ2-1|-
TGTGCCACCGGACTGGGGAGGAATGAGCAGTTCTTC
CATGLGRNEQFF
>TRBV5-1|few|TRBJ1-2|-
TGCGCCAGCAGCTTTGAGGGAGGAAGCGGCTACACCTTC
CASSFEGGSGYTF
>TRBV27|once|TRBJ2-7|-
TGTGCCAGCAGCCCCTTTCGCTCCTACGAGCAGTACTTC
CASSPFRSYEQYF
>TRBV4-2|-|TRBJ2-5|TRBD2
TGTGCCAGCAGCCAAGCCCCCATCATACTAGCGGGGATTAAATCGGAGACCCAGTACTTC
CASSQAPIILAGIKSETQYF
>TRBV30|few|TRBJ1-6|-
TGTGCCTGGAGTGTAGGAGGTGTGAATTCACCCCTCCACTTT
CAWSVGGVNSPLHF